This T cell receptor beta chain originates from a study of graft-versus-host responses after intestinal transplantation. Across the whole study: For approximately three years after anti-thymocyte globulin induction, all recipients took tacrolimus and steroids.

Measured with immunoSEQ multiplex PCR; TCRdb has only the in-frame clones, and not every one. The sample consists of about 51,000 clones, around 95% of them appearing once. This CDR3 has 15 residues. The V gene end was trimmed by 4 bases and the J gene end by 2 bases; junction bases not matched to a gene: 6. Germline V gives CDR1 SGDLS, CDR2 YYNGEE. Overall study results and limits: The recipient marrow held GvH clones, and some of them showed up first in ileum or blood.

Details on this clone: Its antigen is as yet unknown.

The source of this sequence is a human donor who was the organ donor for an intestinal transplant. The genes are TRBV9 and TRBJ2-1, with 7 bases aligning to TRBD2. Source: unstimulated CD8+ T cells sorted from spleen or lymph node cells, taken before transplant. CDR3 in amino acids: CASSSGGSPYNEQFF. The CDR3 coding sequence is TGTGCCAGCAGCTCCGGGGGGTCCCCCTACAATGAGCAGTTCTTC.